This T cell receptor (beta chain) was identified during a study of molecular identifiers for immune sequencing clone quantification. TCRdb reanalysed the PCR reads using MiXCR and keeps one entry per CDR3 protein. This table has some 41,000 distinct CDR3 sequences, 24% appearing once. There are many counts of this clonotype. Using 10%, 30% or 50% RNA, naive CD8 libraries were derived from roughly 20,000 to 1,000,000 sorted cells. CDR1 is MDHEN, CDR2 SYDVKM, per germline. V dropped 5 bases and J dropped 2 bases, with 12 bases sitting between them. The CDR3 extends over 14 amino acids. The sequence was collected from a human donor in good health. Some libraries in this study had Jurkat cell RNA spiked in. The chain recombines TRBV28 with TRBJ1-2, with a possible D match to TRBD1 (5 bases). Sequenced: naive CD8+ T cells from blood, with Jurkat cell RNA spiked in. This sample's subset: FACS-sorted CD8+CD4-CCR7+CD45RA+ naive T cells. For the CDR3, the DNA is TGTGCCAGCAGTCCCATGGACAAGAACTATGGCTACACCTTC. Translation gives CASSPMDKNYGYTF.